Listed here are 2 T cell receptor beta chains from one sample, sequenced in a study of cytomegalovirus exposure and HLA in healthy donors (dated by TCRdb to the late 2010s). Libraries were made using the immunoSEQ multiplex PCR assay. For the multiplex PCR, a mixture combining 60 forward primers for TCR Vbeta segments and 13 reverse primers for TCR Jbeta segments was used. This is the immuneACCESS table as TCRdb keeps it, with only in-frame sequences that have V and J called. A part of the clones is gone; compared with another copy, unresolved V genes explain less than half, and the rest is unexplained. The sample table on file contains fewer than 250,000 clones. Under 1% of the sample comes from the top ten. Sequencing input: PBMCs. Every receptor here comes from a woman under 40 in good health and CMV-seropositive.

The chain's CDR3 is CASSKAQGQLAGAVADTQYF. Written as DNA, the CDR3 is TGTGCCAGCAGCAAAGCGCAGGGACAGCTAGCGGGGGCTGTTGCAGATACGCAGTATTTT. The chain links TRBV21-1 to TRBJ2-3; the DNA was not compared with TRBD2, the D call given in the table. TRBV21-1 is a documented pseudogene. The CDR3 sequence is 20 residues long.

The J gene is TRBJ1-2, the V gene TRBV7-2; 9 positions agree with TRBD1. Per the germline V gene, CDR1 is SGHTA and CDR2 is FQGNSA. The CDR3 loop spans 19 amino acids. Trimming cost V 5 bases and J 5 bases; bases outside gene matches: 21. This chain's CDR3 is CASSPDALTGGRGGYGYTF. The CDR3 region has the DNA TGTGCCAGCAGCCCAGACGCTCTGACAGGGGGTCGAGGGGGGTATGGCTACACCTTC. The full variable domain, rest sourced from reference TRBV7-2 and TRBJ1-2, is GAGVSQSPSNKVTEKGKDVELRCDPISGHTALYWYRQSLGQGLEFLIYFQGNSAPDKSGLPSDRFSAERTGGSVSTLTIQRTQQEDSAVYLCASSPDALTGGRGGYGYTFGSGTRLTVV.